This T cell receptor beta chain was sequenced in a study of blood T cell repertoires in COVID-19. Study overall: Researchers got acute and convalescent COVID-19 samples from the United States, Italy and Spain.

This clone has a single count. CDR1 and CDR2 (germline): LNHNV, YYDKDF (reference sequence). The CDR3 loop spans 16 amino acids. With 5 bases clipped from V and 6 bases from J, the junction kept 12 bases outside the gene matches. As originally analysed: For nucleated cells, counts were estimated from reference gene primer amplification. Profiled with immunoSEQ multiplex PCR; TCRdb holds only in-frame clones, not every one. The V and J calls and clone size are taken from that table; D and trimming were inferred from the DNA. Seen here are a few hundred thousand clones, around nine tenths observed once, and the top ten hold roughly a tenth. Individuals drawn from approximately 22 US areas were roughly 18 to 95 years old. Cohort assignment relied on participant-reported clinical history.

The sequence derives from a woman aged 40 to 55 who had recovered from COVID-19. This chain uses TRBV15 with TRBJ1-5; 8 nucleotides agree with TRBD1. Sequenced sample: PBMCs or T cells enriched from blood (not recorded which). CDR3 in DNA: TGTGCCACCAGCGCACGACAGGGGACGAAGAGTCAGCCCCAGCATTTT. Translating it yields CATSARQGTKSQPQHF.